These T cell receptor beta chains were read from a single sample in a study of blood T cell repertoires in COVID-19. The repertoire was sequenced with immunoSEQ multiplex PCR; TCRdb's copy has only in-frame clones and lacks some. The table has around 85,000 clones, 85% to 90% seen once. Input material: PBMCs or T cells enriched from blood (not recorded which). The receptors derive from a woman aged 50 to 65 with acute COVID-19. The CDR3 runs from the conserved cysteine through the conserved F or W. The order of the fields is J gene, V gene, clone size, D gene, CDR3 protein, CDR3 DNA. D genes are given only for firm matches. Clone sizes are given selectively: once, few, many, or a class where the clone is expanded.

TRBJ1-5 | TRBV30 | - | - | CAWSRNHGRQPQHF | TGTGCCTGGAGTCGAAATCACGGGAGGCAGCCCCAGCATTTT
TRBJ2-3 | TRBV19 | - | - | CASSIVRGEGTDTQYF | TGTGCCAGTAGTATTGTAAGGGGCGAGGGCACAGATACGCAGTATTTT
TRBJ2-1 | TRBV27 | - | TRBD2 | CASSFAGGNEQFF | TGTGCCAGCAGTTTTGCGGGAGGCAATGAGCAGTTCTTC
TRBJ2-6 | TRBV11-3 | - | - | CASRVSSGANVLTF | TGTGCCAGCAGAGTTAGCTCTGGGGCCAACGTCCTGACTTTC
TRBJ2-1 | TRBV4-1 | once | TRBD2 | CASSQAPGLKGDRNEQFF | TGCGCCAGCAGCCAGGCACCGGGACTAAAGGGCGATAGGAATGAGCAGTTCTTC
TRBJ1-5 | TRBV19 | - | - | CASSIGVNQPQHF | TGTGCCAGTAGTATCGGAGTGAATCAGCCCCAGCATTTT
TRBJ2-2 | TRBV11-3 | - | - | CASSFRVGNTGELFF | TGTGCCAGCAGCTTTCGGGTGGGGAACACCGGGGAGCTGTTTTTT
TRBJ1-4 | TRBV6-5 | - | - | CASRQTQGEKLFF | TGTGCCAGCAGGCAGACCCAGGGGGAAAAACTGTTTTTT
TRBJ1-1 | TRBV12-3/TRBV12-4 | - | - | CASSLSGDTEAFF | TGTGCCAGCAGTTTGTCGGGGGACACTGAAGCTTTCTTT
TRBJ1-2 | TRBV30 | - | TRBD1 | CAKAQGVYGYTF | TGTGCCAAGGCGCAGGGGGTCTATGGCTACACCTTC
TRBJ1-3 | TRBV7-2 | - | - | CASSTQTGSGNTIYF | TGTGCCAGCAGCACCCAGACAGGCTCTGGAAACACCATATATTTT
TRBJ1-5 | TRBV10-3 | - | TRBD1 | CAIRGTDSNQPQHF | TGTGCCATCAGGGGGACAGATAGCAATCAGCCCCAGCATTTT
TRBJ1-1 | TRBV6-4 | - | - | CASSDSRGGTEAFF | TGTGCCAGCAGTGACTCACGAGGGGGCACTGAAGCTTTCTTT
TRBJ1-2 | TRBV6-5 | - | TRBD1 | CASSLDRKTYGYTF | TGTGCCAGCAGTTTGGACAGGAAAACCTATGGCTACACCTTC
TRBJ1-2 | TRBV9 | - | TRBD1 | CASSEGEGTGDGYTF | TGTGCCAGCAGCGAGGGGGAGGGGACAGGAGATGGCTACACCTTC
TRBJ2-1 | TRBV10-3 | few | TRBD1 | CATRTGVNEQFF | TGTGCCACTAGGACAGGGGTCAATGAGCAGTTCTTC
TRBJ1-2 | TRBV11-3 | - | - | CASSSQAGYDYGYTF | TGTGCCAGCAGCTCTCAGGCAGGGTATGACTATGGCTACACCTTC
TRBJ1-2 | TRBV5-1 | - | - | CASSLALNYGYTF | TGCGCCAGCAGCTTGGCTCTAAACTATGGCTACACCTTC
TRBJ1-2 | TRBV11-3 | - | - | CASSPYRLNQGGYTF | TGTGCCAGCAGCCCCTACAGATTAAACCAAGGAGGCTACACCTTC
TRBJ1-3 | TRBV7-9 | once | - | CASSLVGGLRNTIYF | TGTGCCAGCAGCTTAGTAGGAGGACTCAGAAACACCATATATTTT
TRBJ1-6 | TRBV19 | - | - | CASSIFGGSPLHF | TGTGCCAGTAGTATCTTCGGGGGATCACCCCTCCACTTT
TRBJ1-4 | TRBV11-2 | - | - | CASSLVNEEKLFF | TGTGCCAGCAGCTTAGTCAACGAGGAAAAACTGTTTTTT
TRBJ2-3 | TRBV15 | - | TRBD1 | CATSRGEGAGTDTQYF | TGTGCCACCAGCAGAGGCGAGGGGGCGGGCACAGATACGCAGTATTTT
TRBJ2-2 | TRBV29-1 | - | - | CSVGEGAGELFF | TGCAGCGTCGGGGAGGGGGCCGGGGAGCTGTTTTTT
TRBJ2-5 | TRBV9 | - | TRBD2 | CASSVEAGGYQETQYF | TGTGCCAGCAGCGTAGAAGCGGGGGGGTACCAAGAGACCCAGTACTTC
TRBJ1-5 | TRBV5-8 | - | - | CASSLRLQGQPQHF | TGTGCCAGCAGCTTGAGGCTACAGGGTCAGCCCCAGCATTTT
TRBJ2-2 | TRBV5-4 | - | TRBD2 | CASSPALAGGPGGELFF | TGTGCCAGCAGCCCAGCGCTAGCGGGAGGGCCCGGCGGGGAGCTGTTTTTT
TRBJ1-4 | TRBV15 | - | - | CATSREGGNEKLFF | TGTGCCACCAGCAGAGAGGGGGGAAATGAAAAACTGTTTTTT
TRBJ1-2 | TRBV25-1 | - | TRBD1 | CASSEYGGLTGGDGYTF | TGTGCCAGCAGTGAATATGGAGGCTTGACAGGGGGAGATGGCTACACCTTC
TRBJ2-2 | TRBV27 | once | TRBD2 | CASSLAGARTGELFF | TGTGCCAGCAGTTTAGCGGGAGCTCGAACCGGGGAGCTGTTTTTT
TRBJ1-1 | TRBV10-3 | - | - | CAINQNMNTEAFF | TGTGCCATCAATCAAAACATGAACACTGAAGCTTTCTTT
TRBJ2-1 | TRBV2 | - | - | CASSGFSDEQFF | TGTGCCAGCAGTGGGTTTTCGGATGAGCAGTTCTTC
TRBJ1-1 | TRBV28 | - | - | CASSLSPPTEAFF | TGTGCCAGCAGCCTATCCCCCCCCACTGAAGCTTTCTTT
TRBJ2-2 | TRBV7-7 | - | TRBD2 | CASSPLAGANTGELFF | TGTGCCAGCAGCCCGCTAGCGGGAGCCAACACCGGGGAGCTGTTTTTT
TRBJ1-5 | TRBV10-3 | - | - | CAISESQGLIGQPQHF | TGTGCCATCAGTGAGTCTCAGGGGCTCATAGGTCAGCCCCAGCATTTT
TRBJ1-5 | TRBV19 | - | - | CASSLTPEGNQPQHF | TGTGCCAGTAGTCTTACCCCCGAGGGCAATCAGCCCCAGCATTTT
TRBJ1-6 | TRBV28 | - | - | CATEISGRPLHF | TGTGCCACCGAAATATCCGGGAGGCCCCTCCACTTT
TRBJ1-5 | TRBV2 | once | TRBD1 | CASSVPPGRGLNQPQHF | TGTGCCAGCAGTGTCCCCCCGGGCAGGGGGCTAAATCAGCCCCAGCATTTT
TRBJ2-1 | TRBV7-2 | - | TRBD2 | CASSNSGSIVSNEQFF | TGTGCCAGCAGCAATAGCGGGAGTATTGTAAGCAATGAGCAGTTCTTC
TRBJ2-7 | TRBV2 | - | - | CASRSWHEQYF | TGTGCCAGCAGGTCGTGGCACGAGCAGTACTTC
TRBJ2-3 | TRBV9 | - | - | CASSVGPGDTQYF | TGTGCCAGCAGCGTAGGGCCCGGGGATACGCAGTATTTT
TRBJ1-6 | TRBV7-6 | - | TRBD1 | CASSSDRGFPLHF | TGTGCCAGCAGCAGTGACAGGGGATTTCCCCTCCACTTT
TRBJ1-2 | TRBV30 | - | - | CAWSTGANYGYTF | TGTGCCTGGAGTACGGGGGCTAACTATGGCTACACCTTC
TRBJ1-1 | TRBV3-1/TRBV3-2 | - | TRBD1 | CASRPGTGRTEAFF | TGTGCCAGCAGACCAGGGACAGGTCGGACTGAAGCTTTCTTT
TRBJ1-4 | TRBV27 | - | - | CASSLQGNEKLFF | TGTGCCAGCAGTTTACAGGGGAATGAAAAACTGTTTTTT
TRBJ1-2 | TRBV5-1 | - | TRBD1 | CASSPENRGPYGYTF | TGCGCCAGCAGCCCGGAAAACAGGGGTCCCTATGGCTACACCTTC
TRBJ1-5 | TRBV10-2 | - | - | CASSERQSNQPQHF | TGCGCCAGCTCTGAGAGGCAATCCAATCAGCCCCAGCATTTT
TRBJ2-7 | TRBV3-1/TRBV3-2 | - | - | CASSQAARGEQYF | TGTGCCAGCAGCCAGGCCGCCAGGGGCGAGCAGTACTTC
TRBJ1-6 | TRBV5-1 | few | - | CASSTAQGNQAPLHF | TGCGCCAGCAGCACCGCGCAGGGAAATCAGGCACCCCTCCACTTT
TRBJ1-5 | TRBV30 | - | TRBD1 | CAWRGQGESQPQHF | TGTGCCTGGAGGGGACAGGGCGAAAGTCAGCCCCAGCATTTT
TRBJ2-1 | TRBV27 | - | TRBD2 | CASSLSSGFLAEQFF | TGTGCCAGCAGTTTATCTAGCGGGTTCCTCGCGGAGCAGTTCTTC
TRBJ1-1 | TRBV24-1 | - | TRBD1 | CATSDPDRAEAFF | TGTGCCACCAGTGACCCCGACAGGGCTGAAGCTTTCTTT